This entry is about one T cell receptor (beta chain). The target antigen is unknown. The data stem from a study of T cell responses to AZD1222 COVID-19 vaccine. Findings and limits, study-wide: Clonal diversity was possibly underestimated, and the donors were mostly white British, with more females.

Germline V gene sequence: CDR1 SNHLY, CDR2 FYNNEI. The CDR3 contains 13 residues. Trimming shortened V by 6 bases and J by 5 bases, and 11 bases separated the two germline ends. Generated by immunoSEQ multiplex PCR, the TCRdb table keeps only in-frame clones and is missing some. The data hold roughly 130,000 clones, with about 90% observed a single time. The clonotype was recovered from an adult in good health. The chain employs TRBV2 and TRBJ1-5; D remains unclear. Material: peripheral blood, obtained on day 0 of AZD1222 vaccination. The CDR3 DNA reads TGTGCCAGCAGCAGGACCGAGGATCAGCCCCAGCATTTT. Protein sequence: CASSRTEDQPQHF.